These T cell receptor beta chains were read from a single sample in a study of T cell responses to AZD1222 COVID-19 vaccine. The table came from immunoSEQ multiplex PCR; TCRdb's copy has only in-frame clones and leaves some out. This sample has over 45,000 clones; 89% occur once, and the top ten carry about 5.4%. The sequencing here drew on peripheral blood, taken 28 days after the second AZD1222 dose. Receptor source: an adult who received the AZD1222 COVID-19 vaccine. Both conserved end residues are part of each CDR3.

J,V,CDR3
TRBJ2-5,TRBV24-1,CATSPGTGGGETQYF
TRBJ2-3,TRBV11-2,CASSPGQISTDTQYF
TRBJ2-7,TRBV12-3/TRBV12-4,CASSFGTGKEQYF
TRBJ1-2,TRBV5-1,CASRVDQGLGGYGYTF
TRBJ2-7,TRBV5-1,CASRSAGGPQYEQYF
TRBJ2-3,TRBV6-5,CASSYSGIGTDTQYF
TRBJ1-5,TRBV6-5,CASRAGQSNQPQHF
TRBJ2-2,TRBV6-4,CASSDGPWGTGELFF
TRBJ2-7,TRBV29-1,CSVATKEAGEQYF
TRBJ1-5,TRBV5-5,CASSLRQGGQPQHF
TRBJ2-6,TRBV29-1,CSVESGDNVLTF
TRBJ2-1,TRBV19,CASSIDHSQDRGYNEQFF
TRBJ1-1,TRBV4-1,CASSQLGLNTEAFF
TRBJ2-7,TRBV28,CASSLTLAGASFYEQYF
TRBJ2-3,TRBV21-1,CASSFQKGGGSSTDTQYF
TRBJ1-4,TRBV5-1,CASSLARGDEKLFF
TRBJ2-5,TRBV28,CASRPGPTQETQYF
TRBJ2-7,TRBV3-1/TRBV3-2,CASSQVIGTSYEQYF
TRBJ2-5,TRBV13,CASSFGGRGTPNRETQYF
TRBJ2-5,TRBV19,CASSRSVQETQYF
TRBJ2-7,TRBV19,CASSLRGYYEQYF
TRBJ2-1,TRBV27,CASSLSPGSYNEQFF
TRBJ1-2,TRBV5-4,CASSLDNLYGYTF
TRBJ1-3,TRBV6-1,CASSELRGDGNTIYF
TRBJ2-7,TRBV4-2,CASSQETAGDSYEQYF
TRBJ2-5,TRBV10-3,CAISESGSQETQYF
TRBJ2-7,TRBV5-8,CASSLRDRGDEQYF
TRBJ2-3,TRBV2,CASSEGLAIDTQYF
TRBJ2-7,TRBV10-3,CAISESAWAGGLAEQYF
TRBJ1-1,TRBV24-1,CATSVAANTEAFF
TRBJ1-4,TRBV28,CASSLREKLFF
TRBJ1-1,TRBV12-3/TRBV12-4,CASNRQGYTEAFF
TRBJ2-7,TRBV5-4,CASSALAGGPIGPDEQYF
TRBJ1-1,TRBV5-1,CASSFTPGQQDLNTEAFF
TRBJ2-7,TRBV10-3,CAISESRGAGKNYEQYF
TRBJ2-7,TRBV18,CASSPGFGNEQYF
TRBJ1-6,TRBV6-2/TRBV6-3,CASSPGQGNSPLHF
TRBJ2-5,TRBV7-2,CASSRQGSAGYTQYF
TRBJ2-7,TRBV6-6,CASTTGTGYYEQYF
TRBJ2-5,TRBV6-2/TRBV6-3,CASSRTGPQETQYF
TRBJ2-1,TRBV11-3,CASSSSGSYNEQFF
TRBJ2-1,TRBV7-9,CASSHLNKESYNEQFF
TRBJ1-1,TRBV10-3,CAISEGDISNTEAFF
TRBJ2-5,TRBV4-2,CASRRFSHQETQYF
TRBJ2-1,TRBV19,CASRASGKSVYEQFF
TRBJ2-7,TRBV18,CASSTIETGGMNEQYF
TRBJ2-7,TRBV7-9,CASSLGSGTLSYEQYF
TRBJ1-4,TRBV7-2,CASSLVGPGEKLFF
TRBJ2-6,TRBV5-5,CASSPTTGSSGANVLTF
TRBJ2-5,TRBV6-5,CASSLVIQYF
TRBJ2-2,TRBV5-1,CASSLTGGGASGELFF
TRBJ2-1,TRBV9,CASSSLAGTSYNEQFF
TRBJ2-1,TRBV4-1,CASSLWTEVPTNEQFF